The rows below give T cell receptor beta chains drawn from one sample of a study of chemoradiotherapy in HPV16-positive cancers. Data came from immunoSEQ multiplex PCR; TCRdb stores just in-frame clones and leaves some out. The data hold roughly 5,700 clones, with approximately 91% observed a single time. This sample comprised blood, obtained from a patient who underwent chemoradiotherapy. The receptors here all came from a human donor with HPV-associated anogenital cancer. Both conserved end residues are part of each CDR3. The order of the fields is J gene, V gene, CDR3 protein.

j_call: TRBJ1-2
v_call: TRBV12-5
cdr3_aa: CASGLKPGQGILYGYTF

j_call: TRBJ2-3
v_call: TRBV7-8
cdr3_aa: CASSFGGLAGADTQYF

j_call: TRBJ2-4
v_call: TRBV4-2
cdr3_aa: CASSQAGGNIQYF

j_call: TRBJ1-1
v_call: TRBV15
cdr3_aa: CATSPRGGLNTEAFF

j_call: TRBJ1-3
v_call: TRBV7-6
cdr3_aa: CASSLAASGNTIYF

j_call: TRBJ2-7
v_call: TRBV2
cdr3_aa: CASVTGQTYEQYF

j_call: TRBJ2-7
v_call: TRBV4-3
cdr3_aa: CASSQALRSHEQYF

j_call: TRBJ2-5
v_call: TRBV5-1
cdr3_aa: CASSLTGAIQETQYF

j_call: TRBJ2-7
v_call: TRBV5-4
cdr3_aa: CASSWGTGVTYEQYF

j_call: TRBJ1-4
v_call: TRBV27
cdr3_aa: CASSQDRWDEKLFF

j_call: TRBJ1-5
v_call: TRBV2
cdr3_aa: CASSDTGGRQPQHF

j_call: TRBJ1-1
v_call: TRBV5-4
cdr3_aa: CASSPGPAILGTEAFF

j_call: TRBJ2-1
v_call: TRBV4-2
cdr3_aa: CASSTRGTVQADEQFF

j_call: TRBJ1-5
v_call: TRBV6-5
cdr3_aa: CASSLKPPVNQPQHF

j_call: TRBJ1-5
v_call: TRBV6-1
cdr3_aa: CASRGGLLSNQPQHF

j_call: TRBJ1-5
v_call: TRBV28
cdr3_aa: CASSPVRTGPQHF

j_call: TRBJ2-3
v_call: TRBV18
cdr3_aa: CASSRTGHNTDTQYF

j_call: TRBJ2-3
v_call: TRBV5-6
cdr3_aa: CASSLKFEGSTDTQYF

j_call: TRBJ2-1
v_call: TRBV11-1
cdr3_aa: CASTRLQGSVDEQFF

j_call: TRBJ1-1
v_call: TRBV13
cdr3_aa: CASSSDTEAFF

j_call: TRBJ2-7
v_call: TRBV28
cdr3_aa: CASSGGGTGLYEQYF

j_call: TRBJ2-7
v_call: TRBV5-1
cdr3_aa: CASSPRTGPYEQYF

j_call: TRBJ1-5
v_call: TRBV5-1
cdr3_aa: CASSHGDSNQPQHF

j_call: TRBJ1-5
v_call: TRBV5-1
cdr3_aa: CASSPDGIGNQPQHF

j_call: TRBJ1-1
v_call: TRBV7-9
cdr3_aa: CASLRTENTEAFF

j_call: TRBJ1-5
v_call: TRBV28
cdr3_aa: CASSLAGSVNQPQHF

j_call: TRBJ2-1
v_call: TRBV6-5
cdr3_aa: CASSYVDGYNEQFF

j_call: TRBJ2-1
v_call: TRBV28
cdr3_aa: CASRPTGSYNEQFF

j_call: TRBJ2-7
v_call: TRBV6-4
cdr3_aa: CASSPTPGQDEQYF

j_call: TRBJ2-7
v_call: TRBV2
cdr3_aa: CASSPSQGTGRSYEQYF

j_call: TRBJ2-7
v_call: TRBV15
cdr3_aa: CATSNPGRTTYEQYF

j_call: TRBJ1-4
v_call: TRBV6-5
cdr3_aa: CASSYSNGGNEKLFF

j_call: TRBJ2-7
v_call: TRBV5-6
cdr3_aa: CASSLGYGSGPLSYEQYF

j_call: TRBJ2-5
v_call: TRBV18
cdr3_aa: CASSPGTKETQYF

j_call: TRBJ2-6
v_call: TRBV6-5
cdr3_aa: CASKSVISGANVLTF

j_call: TRBJ2-1
v_call: TRBV5-4
cdr3_aa: CASSQTGRSTYNEQFF

j_call: TRBJ2-6
v_call: TRBV19
cdr3_aa: CASSIGRAGANVLTF

j_call: TRBJ2-5
v_call: TRBV7-2
cdr3_aa: CASSIGTSGAQETQYF

j_call: TRBJ1-1
v_call: TRBV6-4
cdr3_aa: CASSDPRTEAFF

j_call: TRBJ1-3
v_call: TRBV7-9
cdr3_aa: CASSHTGVGGNTIYF

j_call: TRBJ2-1
v_call: TRBV19
cdr3_aa: CASSIDERGSDEQFF

j_call: TRBJ2-3
v_call: TRBV25-1
cdr3_aa: CASTDDTDTQYF

j_call: TRBJ1-6
v_call: TRBV4-3
cdr3_aa: CASSQVATAYNSPLHF

j_call: TRBJ2-2
v_call: TRBV2
cdr3_aa: CASGSRGDTGELFF

j_call: TRBJ2-5
v_call: TRBV9
cdr3_aa: CASSGGGLAGGQETQYF